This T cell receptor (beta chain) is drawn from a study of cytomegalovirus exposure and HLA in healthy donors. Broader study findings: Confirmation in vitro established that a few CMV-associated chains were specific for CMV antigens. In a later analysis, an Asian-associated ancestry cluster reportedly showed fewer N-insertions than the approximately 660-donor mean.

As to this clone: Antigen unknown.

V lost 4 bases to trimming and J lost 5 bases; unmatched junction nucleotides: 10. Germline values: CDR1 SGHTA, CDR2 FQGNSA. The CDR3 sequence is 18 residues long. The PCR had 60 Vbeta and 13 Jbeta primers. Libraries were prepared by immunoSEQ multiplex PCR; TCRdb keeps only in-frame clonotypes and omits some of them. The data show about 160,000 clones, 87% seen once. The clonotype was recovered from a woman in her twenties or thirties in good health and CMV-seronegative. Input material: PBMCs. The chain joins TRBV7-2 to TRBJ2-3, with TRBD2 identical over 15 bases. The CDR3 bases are TGTGCCAGCAGCTCCGGACTAGCGGGAGGGCCGGGTGAAGATACGCAGTATTTT. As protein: CASSSGLAGGPGEDTQYF. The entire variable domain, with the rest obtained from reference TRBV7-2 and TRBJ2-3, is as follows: GAGVSQSPSNKVTEKGKDVELRCDPISGHTALYWYRQSLGQGLEFLIYFQGNSAPDKSGLPSDRFSAERTGGSVSTLTIQRTQQEDSAVYLCASSSGLAGGPGEDTQYFGPGTRLTVL.